These 7 T cell receptor beta chains came from one sample sequenced in a study of cytomegalovirus exposure and HLA in healthy donors (dated by TCRdb to about 2017). The library was built by means of the immunoSEQ multiplex PCR assay. For the multiplex PCR, a mixture combining 60 forward primers for TCR Vbeta segments and 13 reverse primers for TCR Jbeta segments was used. Not all clones reach the TCRdb copy of this immuneACCESS table, which keeps in-frame sequences only. Checked studies attribute under half of the gap to unresolved V genes and leave the rest unexplained. The sample table records around 200,000 clones; 65% to 90% of these occur just once. The biggest ten clones account for approximately 1.2% of the sample. Specimen: PBMCs. These receptor sequences come from a girl aged 2-10 years in good health and CMV-seropositive.

V usage is TRBV28 and J usage is TRBJ1-5; 7 nucleotides match TRBD1. The V gene's germline CDR1 is MDHEN and CDR2 SYDVKM. V dropped 5 bases and J dropped 8; count of bases not matched to a gene: 6. The CDR3 sequence is 13 residues long. The chain's CDR3 is CASSRGRVEPQHF. DNA for the CDR3: TGTGCCAGCAGTAGGGGGCGGGTAGAGCCCCAGCATTTT.

The V gene is TRBV30, the J gene TRBJ2-5, with 7 bases identical to TRBD2. Near its end, the DNA agrees better with TRBJ2-7, so the J call may be wrong. CDR3 length equals 13 residues. CDR1 and CDR2 from the germline V gene are GTSNPN and SVGIG (reference sequence). The CDR3 spells CAWRGGTPYEQYF. For the CDR3, the DNA is TGTGCCTGGCGGGGAGGGACTCCCTACGAGCAGTACTTC.

The chain couples TRBV30 to TRBJ2-6; D is ambiguous. The CDR3 is 15 amino acids. The V end lost 2 bases, the J end lost 0 bases, and 8 bases lay between the germline ends. The germline gives CDR1 GTSNPN, CDR2 SVGIG (reference sequence). The CDR3 reads CAWSRRSSGANVLTF. As DNA, the CDR3 is TGTGCCTGGAGTCGAAGGAGCTCTGGGGCCAACGTCCTGACTTTC.

The J gene is TRBJ1-5, the V gene TRBV10-1; 8 positions agree with TRBD1. CDR1 and CDR2 (germline): WNHNN, SYGVQD (reference sequence). The length of the CDR3 is 17 residues. Unmatched junction bases numbered 4, after V lost 0 bases and J lost 0 bases. As DNA, the CDR3 is TGCGCCAGCAGTGAGTCGGACAGGGTATGTAGCAATCAGCCCCAGCATTTT. This encodes CASSESDRVCSNQPQHF.

The chain links TRBV19 to TRBJ2-1; 8 positions match TRBD1. V lost 6 bases, J lost 0 bases, and 1 base stayed unmatched. CDR3 size: 14 residues. From germline, CDR1 is LNHDA and CDR2 SQIVND (reference sequence). In DNA form, the CDR3 reads TGTGCCAGTAGGGGGACAGGCTCCTACAATGAGCAGTTCTTC. The encoded protein is CASRGTGSYNEQFF.

V gene TRBV6-1 combines with J gene TRBJ1-2, with unresolved D. Germline lookup yields CDR1 MNHNS and CDR2 SASEGT. This CDR3 spans 12 amino acids. V dropped 0 bases and J dropped 9 bases, with 8 bases sitting between them. The CDR3 coding sequence is TGTGCCAGCAGTGAAGCGCTCGGTAGCTACACCTTC. Its protein product is CASSEALGSYTF.

The chain joins TRBV19 to TRBJ2-1; D is unresolved. Germline-derived CDR1 and CDR2 are LNHDA and SQIVND (reference sequence). Deletions cut 6 bases from V and 1 base from J, with 13 bases between. The CDR3 sequence is 15 residues long. CDR3 region: CASSPASASYNEQFF. For the CDR3, the DNA is TGTGCCAGTAGCCCCGCCTCTGCGTCCTACAATGAGCAGTTCTTC.